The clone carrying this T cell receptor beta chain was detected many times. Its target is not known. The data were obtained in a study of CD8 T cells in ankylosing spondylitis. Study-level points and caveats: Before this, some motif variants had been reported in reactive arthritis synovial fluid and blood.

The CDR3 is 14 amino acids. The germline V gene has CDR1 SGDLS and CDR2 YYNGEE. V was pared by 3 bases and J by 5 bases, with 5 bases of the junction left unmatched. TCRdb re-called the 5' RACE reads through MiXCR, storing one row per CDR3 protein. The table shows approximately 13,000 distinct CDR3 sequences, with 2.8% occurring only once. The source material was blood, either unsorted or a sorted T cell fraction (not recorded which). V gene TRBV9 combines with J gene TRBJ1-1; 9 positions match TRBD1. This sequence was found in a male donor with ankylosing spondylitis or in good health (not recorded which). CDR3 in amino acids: CASSEQGAGTEAFF. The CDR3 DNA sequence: TGTGCCAGCAGCGAACAGGGGGCCGGAACTGAAGCTTTCTTT.